This T cell receptor beta chain was sequenced in a study of Ad26.COV2.S vaccination and SARS-CoV-2 variants. About the research overall: Doses of Ad26.COV2.S were injected into muscle once or twice, 56 days apart.

Treatment meaning: 19 received Ad26.COV2.S at low or high dose, single or two shots; a few received placebo; per-sample allocation not given. Sampling was performed 63 days after the first vaccine or placebo injection. Here immunoSEQ multiplex PCR was the method, and the copy in TCRdb shows in-frame clones only, minus some. The repertoire consists of about 440,000 clones, with 90% occurring once and the leading ten covering about 4.4%. The sequence derives from a person aged 18 to 59 who received the Ad26.COV2.S COVID-19 vaccine or a placebo. The sample was peripheral blood, taken in a trial of Ad26.COV2.S vaccine versus placebo.

The CDR3 loop reads CASSSPKSGYEQYF. Here the CDR3 DNA reads TGTGCCAGCAGTAGCCCGAAGTCGGGTTACGAGCAGTACTTC. This chain joins TRBV6-5 and TRBJ2-7; D is ambiguous. The V end lost 5 bases, the J end lost 4 bases, and 15 bases lay between the germline ends. Germline-derived CDR1 and CDR2 are MNHEY and SVGAGI. The CDR3 has 14 amino acids.